This TCR beta chain was documented in a study of blood T cell repertoires in COVID-19. As for the study in general: Italy, Spain and the United States were the sources of the convalescent and acute COVID-19 samples. From T cells, B-cell-depleted T cells, or PBMCs came the material, which was cDNA or gDNA.

Germline assignment: CDR1 DFQATT and CDR2 SNEGSKA (reference sequence). The CDR3 is made up of 11 amino acids. Deletions cut 6 bases from V and 3 bases from J, with 6 bases between. As originally analysed: Amplified reference gene primers provided the basis for estimating nucleated cell counts. Clones were read by immunoSEQ multiplex PCR, and TCRdb kept only the in-frame ones, dropping some. The DNA gave D and trimming, while V, J and clone size come from that table. The sample lists under 300,000 clones, roughly 85% seen once, with approximately 10% in the top ten. The TCR was taken from a woman aged 70-85 years with acute or convalescent COVID-19. The chain links TRBV20-1 to TRBJ2-4; D may be TRBD2 (6 bases). Sample: peripheral blood. As DNA, the CDR3 is TGCAGTGCGGGGGGCAAAAACATTCAGTACTTC. It translates to CSAGGKNIQYF.